This T cell receptor beta chain was recovered during a study of cytomegalovirus exposure and HLA in healthy donors. As for the study in general: Among the 400 or so donors who were genotyped, over 70% fell in the genetic ancestry cluster that is associated with self-reported Caucasian donors.

Vbeta (60) and Jbeta (13) primers were used in the PCR. Assay used: immunoSEQ multiplex PCR; TCRdb lists only in-frame clones, some missing. Of approximately 130,000 clones in the sample, about 83% were seen once. This clone was seen more than once but under ten times. CDR1 SGHRS and CDR2 YFSETQ come from the germline V gene. The V gene lost 2 bases and the J gene lost 0 bases, with 10 bases spanning the gap. The CDR3 has 15 amino acids. The source material was PBMCs. The genes are TRBV5-1 and TRBJ2-3; D gene uncertain. The TCR was taken from a woman in her 30s in good health and CMV-seronegative. In nucleotides, the CDR3 is TGCGCCAGCAGCTTAGTACAGTCTAGCACAGATACGCAGTATTTT. Translating gives CASSLVQSSTDTQYF. The full variable domain, its missing parts supplied by reference TRBV5-1 and TRBJ2-3, is KAGVTQTPRYLIKTRGQQVTLSCSPISGHRSVSWYQQTPGQGLQFLFEYFSETQRNKGNFPGRFSGRQFSNSRSEMNVSTLELGDSALYLCASSLVQSSTDTQYFGPGTRLTVL.